This passage covers 17 T cell receptor beta chains from one sample sequenced in a study of cytotoxic CD8 clonotypes in ibrutinib-treated CLL. Measured with immunoSEQ multiplex PCR; TCRdb has only the in-frame clones, and not every one. The sample yields about 160,000 clones, 84% seen once. This specimen consisted of PBMCs, obtained after 24 months of ibrutinib treatment. The source is a human donor with chronic lymphocytic leukemia.

This clone was counted only a few times. This chain links TRBV20-1 with TRBJ1-2, with no clear D. The V end lost 4 bases, the J end lost 4 bases, and 7 bases lay between the germline ends. Looked up from germline, CDR1 is DFQATT and CDR2 is SNEGSKA (reference sequence). The CDR3 has 11 amino acids. CDR3 nucleotide sequence: TGCAGTGCTATGGCAGGCTATGGCTACACCTTC. Translated: CSAMAGYGYTF.

The chain recombines TRBV30 with TRBJ2-1, with TRBD2 as a possible D gene (6 bases). This CDR3 region has 13 residues. Germline assignment: CDR1 GTSNPN and CDR2 SVGIG (reference sequence). Between the trimmed V and J ends, which lost 3 bases and 8 bases, there was a span of 14 bases. CDR3 sequence (DNA): TGTGCCTGGAGCGAATCCGGGACTTATGAGCAGTTCTTC. It codes for CAWSESGTYEQFF.

V is TRBV18 and J is TRBJ2-7, with a tentative D call TRBD1 (6 bases). CDR3 size: 15 residues. Germline V gene data show CDR1 as KGHSH and CDR2 as LQKENI. Trimming stripped 0 bases from V and 3 bases from J, with 12 bases between. In DNA, the CDR3 is TGTGCCAGCTCACCACCAAGGGGGAAGGGCTACGAGCAGTACTTC. The encoded protein is CASSPPRGKGYEQYF.

This chain's CDR3 is CASQPWAGGNNEQFF. The CDR3 DNA reads TGTGCCAGTCAGCCTTGGGCAGGGGGTAACAATGAGCAGTTCTTC. The genes are TRBV19 and TRBJ2-1; TRBD1 agrees at 7 bases. Germline V lookup: CDR1 LNHDA, CDR2 SQIVND (reference sequence). The CDR3 loop spans 15 amino acids. J lost 5 bases, V lost 8 bases, and 12 bases had no gene match.

V is TRBV6-6 and J is TRBJ1-2, with D tentatively TRBD1 (5 bases). The CDR3 extends over 15 amino acids. CDR1 and CDR2 (germline): MNHNY, SVGAGI (reference sequence). Deletions cut 5 bases from V and 7 bases from J, with 20 bases between. CDR3 bases: TGTGCCAGCAGTCAACCCCGGGGCCTAGCGGCTGGCTACACCTTC. Translation: CASSQPRGLAAGYTF.

The J gene is TRBJ1-5, the V gene TRBV2; D uncertain. This CDR3 is 13 amino acids long. CDR1 is SNHLY and CDR2 is FYNNEI in the germline V gene. V lost 3 bases and J 2 bases, leaving 5 bases between the germline ends. This CDR3 is CASSESGNQPQHF. The CDR3 nucleotides read TGTGCCAGCAGTGAGTCGGGCAATCAGCCCCAGCATTTT.

This clone was counted a few times. V is TRBV19 and J is TRBJ1-1; D not resolved. Trimming stripped 6 bases from V and 0 bases from J, with 5 bases between. CDR1 is LNHDA and CDR2 is SQIVND in the germline V gene (reference sequence). The CDR3 covers 12 residues. The CDR3 protein is CASRHMNTEAFF. As DNA, the CDR3 is TGTGCCAGTAGACACATGAACACTGAAGCTTTCTTT. Complete variable domain (other parts from reference TRBV19 and TRBJ1-1): DGGITQSPKYLFRKEGQNVTLSCEQNLNHDAMYWYRQDPGQGLRLIYYSQIVNDFQKGDIAEGYSVSREKKESFPLTVTSAQKNPTAFYLCASRHMNTEAFFGQGTRLTVV.

The table lists this clone with a few counts. The V call is TRBV30, the J call TRBJ1-5; 9 bases are shared with TRBD1. This CDR3 has 14 amino acids. CDR1 is GTSNPN and CDR2 is SVGIG in the germline V gene (reference sequence). The ends lost 8 bases at V and 5 bases at J; junction bases unmatched: 10. The CDR3 nucleotides are TGTGCCCTTCATGGGGGACAGGGTGATCAGCCCCAGCATTTT. Amino acid sequence: CALHGGQGDQPQHF.

This chain links TRBV7-9 with TRBJ2-7; TRBD1 agrees at 7 bases. Germline V CDR1 and CDR2: SEHNR, FQNEAQ (reference sequence). CDR3 length: 16 residues. The V gene end was trimmed by 1 base and the J gene end by 2 bases; junction bases not matched to a gene: 8. CDR3 loop: CASSLVGNRGTYEQYF. In DNA, the CDR3 is TGTGCCAGCAGCTTAGTGGGGAACAGGGGAACCTACGAGCAGTACTTC. Full variable domain (rest looked up from reference TRBV7-9 and TRBJ2-7): DTGVSQNPRHKITKRGQNVTFRCDPISEHNRLYWYRQTLGQGPEFLTYFQNEAQLEKSRLLSDRFSAERPKGSFSTLEIQRTEQGDSAMYLCASSLVGNRGTYEQYFGPGTRLTVT.

The rearrangement uses TRBV25-1 and TRBJ2-1; 9 positions match TRBD2. The germline CDR1 and CDR2 sequences are MGHDK and SYGVNS. V was clipped by 7 bases and J by 4 bases; unmatched bases: 8. This CDR3 is 15 amino acids long. CDR3 nucleotide sequence: TGTGCCAGCACCTCAGCGGGAGGAGGGTACAATGAGCAGTTCTTC. It is translated as CASTSAGGGYNEQFF.

The chain combines TRBV6-6 with TRBJ1-2, with TRBD1 matching over 9 bases. There are 15 residues in the CDR3. Unmatched junction bases numbered 6, after V lost 3 bases and J lost 4 bases. CDR1 MNHNY and CDR2 SVGAGI come from the germline V gene (reference sequence). CDR3 DNA: TGTGCCAGCAGTTATCCGGCGACAGGGGGCTATGGCTACACCTTC. This encodes CASSYPATGGYGYTF.

This sequence joins TRBV5-6 and TRBJ2-7; D remains ambiguous. Looked up from germline, CDR1 is SGHDT and CDR2 is YYEEEE. The CDR3 contains 13 residues. Trimming took off 4 bases at V and 3 bases at J, with 11 bases between the two ends. The CDR3 reads CASSLVDNYEQYF. CDR3 bases: TGTGCCAGCAGCCTGGTTGACAACTACGAGCAGTACTTC.

This chain connects TRBV5-6 to TRBJ1-6, with no clear D. Between the trimmed V and J ends, which lost 3 bases and 5 bases, there was a span of 12 bases. The CDR3 loop spans 15 amino acids. CDR1 and CDR2 from the germline V gene are SGHDT and YYEEEE. The CDR3 DNA sequence: TGTGCCAGCAGCTACCGGACCGCCAATAATTCACCCCTCCACTTT. Its translation is CASSYRTANNSPLHF.

The V gene is TRBV28, the J gene TRBJ1-5; a possible D gene is TRBD1 (5 bases). Germline values: CDR1 MDHEN, CDR2 SYDVKM. This CDR3 comprises 15 residues. Deletions cut 3 bases from V and 1 base from J, with 10 bases between. CDR3 protein: CASSFTRASNQPQHF. For the CDR3, the DNA is TGTGCCAGCAGTTTCACCAGGGCCAGCAATCAGCCCCAGCATTTT.

V and J are TRBV7-9 and TRBJ1-1; perhaps TRBD1 as D (5 bases). The CDR3 extends over 17 amino acids. V lost 5 bases and J 1 base, leaving 20 bases between the germline ends. CDR1 and CDR2 from the germline V gene are SEHNR and FQNEAQ (reference sequence). CDR3 DNA: TGTGCCAGCAGCCGTCTAGGTGGGGTGGGGACGAACACTGAAGCTTTCTTT. It translates to CASSRLGGVGTNTEAFF.

This sequence joins TRBV6-5 and TRBJ1-2; no clear D gene. Germline V gene sequence: CDR1 MNHEY, CDR2 SVGAGI. Trimming took 6 bases from V and 5 from J, leaving 19 bases between them. The CDR3 has 15 amino acids. CDR3 DNA sequence: TGTGCCAGCAGCCGAGTGGCTCGCGACCTTTATGGCTACACCTTC. This sequence encodes CASSRVARDLYGYTF.

This chain uses TRBV18 with TRBJ2-2; D unclear. CDR1 and CDR2 from the germline V gene are KGHSH and LQKENI. The CDR3 sequence is 14 residues long. Trimming took 11 bases from V and 1 from J, leaving 14 bases between them. The CDR3 coding sequence is TGTGCCGCCCACGCCGGGCAGAACACCGGGGAGCTGTTTTTT. Residues: CAAHAGQNTGELFF.